These 16 T cell receptor beta chains share one sample of origin, sequenced in a study of cytomegalovirus exposure and HLA in healthy donors. This table comes from immunoSEQ multiplex PCR, and its TCRdb copy is limited to in-frame clones, with some not included. The sample shows 100,000 to 150,000 clones, around 92% of them seen only once. The sequenced sample consisted of PBMCs. The receptor source for this set is a young man in good health and CMV-seronegative.

The chain links TRBV28 to TRBJ2-1; D is unclear. V was shortened by 6 bases and J by 12 bases, with 12 bases between the two germline ends. Germline V gene lookup returns CDR1 MDHEN and CDR2 SYDVKM. This CDR3 is 11 amino acids long. The CDR3 loop is CASRSRVRQFF. The CDR3, as DNA: TGTGCCAGCAGGTCCCGCGTTAGGCAGTTCTTC.

The chain is built from TRBV11-1 and TRBJ2-7, with 7 bases lining up with TRBD1. CDR1 and CDR2 (germline): SGHAT, FQDESV (reference sequence). The CDR3 consists of 14 residues. V lost 5 bases to trimming and J lost 3 bases; unmatched junction nucleotides: 7. The CDR3 sequence is CASSRTGLYYEQYF. The CDR3 region has the DNA TGTGCCAGCAGCCGGACAGGCCTGTACTACGAGCAGTACTTC.

The chain links TRBV11-2 to TRBJ2-2; D is possibly TRBD1 (5 bases). The CDR3 length is 16 residues. The V gene's germline CDR1 is SGHAT and CDR2 FQNNGV. The V end lost 1 base, the J end lost 7 bases, and 16 bases lay between the germline ends. The CDR3 sequence: CASSLGWGLSGGELFF. The CDR3 region has the DNA TGTGCCAGCAGCTTAGGGTGGGGCCTCAGTGGCGGGGAGCTGTTTTTT.

The chain is built from TRBV27 and TRBJ1-6; 7 bases line up with TRBD1. CDR3 length: 18 residues. Germline lookup yields CDR1 MNHEY and CDR2 SMNVEV (reference sequence). J lost 0 bases, V lost 2 bases, and 7 bases had no gene match. The CDR3, as DNA: TGTGCCAGCAGTTTAGGTCAGGGGGAGAGCTCCTATAATTCACCCCTCCACTTT. Encoded protein: CASSLGQGESSYNSPLHF.

The V gene is TRBV19, the J gene TRBJ2-7; TRBD2 might be the D (6 bases). Trimming removed 2 bases from V and 7 bases from J, with 18 bases in between. The CDR3 is 15 residues long. CDR1 and CDR2 from the germline V gene are LNHDA and SQIVND (reference sequence). CDR3: CASSIRRGGLDEQYF. CDR3 coding DNA: TGTGCCAGTAGTATAAGGAGGGGTGGGCTCGATGAGCAGTACTTC.

This clone was detected only once. V and J are TRBV11-2 and TRBJ2-1; TRBD2 matches 11 bases. The V gene's germline CDR1 is SGHAT and CDR2 FQNNGV. The V gene end was trimmed by 3 bases and the J gene end by 2 bases; junction bases not matched to a gene: 6. The CDR3 runs 17 residues. CDR3 sequence: CASSFVSGGATYNEQFF. CDR3 bases: TGTGCCAGCAGCTTTGTTAGCGGGGGGGCCACCTACAATGAGCAGTTCTTC.

The chain couples TRBV19 to TRBJ2-2; D gene uncertain. This CDR3 is built from 11 residues. Trimming cost V 5 bases and J 10 bases, with 8 bases left between them. Per germline, CDR1 LNHDA and CDR2 SQIVND (reference sequence). This chain's CDR3 is CASSSLLELFF. The DNA of the CDR3 is TGTGCCAGTAGTTCCTTATTGGAGCTGTTTTTT.

The count of this clone is one. The V gene is TRBV18, the J gene TRBJ2-3, with D perhaps TRBD1 (6 bases). The CDR3 sequence is 15 residues long. Germline CDR1 and CDR2: KGHSH and LQKENI. Trimming took off 0 bases at V and 0 bases at J, with 7 bases between the two ends. The CDR3 sequence: CASSPPGQSTDTQYF. Here the CDR3 DNA reads TGTGCCAGCTCACCACCTGGACAGAGCACAGATACGCAGTATTTT.

The chain carries TRBV5-1 and TRBJ1-3, with a possible D match to TRBD1 (5 bases). The CDR3 covers 14 residues. Germline assignment: CDR1 SGHRS and CDR2 YFSETQ. Between the trimmed V and J ends, which lost 4 bases and 5 bases, there was a span of 13 bases. DNA for the CDR3: TGCGCCAGCAGCCCACAGGAAGGCCGAAACACCATATATTTT. Protein: CASSPQEGRNTIYF.

The V and J genes are TRBV27 and TRBJ1-5, with D hard to call. Between the trimmed V and J ends, which lost 3 bases and 0 bases, there was a span of 9 bases. Germline assignment: CDR1 MNHEY and CDR2 SMNVEV (reference sequence). The CDR3 has 15 amino acids. The chain's CDR3 is CASSFEGSSNQPQHF. The CDR3 DNA reads TGTGCCAGCAGTTTTGAGGGAAGTAGCAATCAGCCCCAGCATTTT.

The V gene is TRBV20-1, the J gene TRBJ1-1, with D uncertain. The CDR3 length is 11 residues. Germline V gives CDR1 DFQATT, CDR2 SNEGSKA (reference sequence). The V and J ends lost 4 bases and 0 bases respectively, with 3 bases between them. The chain's CDR3 is CSATVNTEAFF. The CDR3 region has the DNA TGCAGTGCTACCGTGAACACTGAAGCTTTCTTT.

The V call is TRBV6-6, the J call TRBJ2-7; D gene ambiguous. CDR3 size: 13 residues. Trimming left V 0 bases short and J 3 bases short, with 6 bases between. Germline V gene lookup returns CDR1 MNHNY and CDR2 SVGAGI (reference sequence). In DNA, the CDR3 is TGTGCCAGCAGTTACTCGAGAAGCTACGAGCAGTACTTC. Amino acids: CASSYSRSYEQYF.

The rearrangement links TRBV5-5 to TRBJ1-5; possibly TRBD1 for D (6 bases). Germline-derived CDR1 and CDR2 are SGHKS and YYEKEE (reference sequence). V was cut by 0 bases and J by 4 bases, with 14 bases left in between. The CDR3 is 16 residues long. CDR3 nucleotides: TGTGCCAGCAGCTTGGCTTACAGGGTGGATAATCAGCCCCAGCATTTT. It codes for CASSLAYRVDNQPQHF.

This clone was seen only a few times. In DNA, the CDR3 is TGTGCCACCAGCCCCCGAGGAAGAGGGGGCCTCGGGGCCAACGTCCTGACTTTC. The encoded protein is CATSPRGRGGLGANVLTF. V usage is TRBV15 and J usage is TRBJ2-6; 7 nucleotides match TRBD1. The CDR3 loop spans 18 amino acids. Germline CDR1 reads LNHNV; CDR2 reads YYDKDF (reference sequence). After removal of 5 bases from V and 4 bases from J, the junction contained 14 bases not matched to a gene.

This clone was observed a single time. V and J are TRBV29-1 and TRBJ2-7; 7 bases align to TRBD2. Trimming took 4 bases from V and 1 from J; bases not matched to a gene: 10. The CDR3 is made up of 15 amino acids. Germline V gives CDR1 SQVTM, CDR2 ANQGSEA. CDR3 loop: CSVVAGSPLSYEQYF. The CDR3 nucleotides are TGCAGCGTTGTAGCGGGCTCACCCTTATCCTACGAGCAGTACTTC.

The chain couples TRBV7-2 to TRBJ2-2, with TRBD1 as a possible D gene (5 bases). With 8 bases removed from V and 6 bases from J, the gap between germline ends came to 16 bases. CDR3 length equals 14 residues. Per germline, CDR1 SGHTA and CDR2 FQGNSA. CDR3 sequence reads: CASRRQGSPGELFF. The DNA for the CDR3 is TGTGCCAGCCGTCGGCAGGGAAGTCCCGGGGAGCTGTTTTTT.